This T cell receptor (beta chain) was found in a study of OX40 agonist ivuxolimab in advanced cancers. The germline V and J ends were trimmed by 1 base and 10 bases, with 11 bases remaining between them. Germline V gene data show CDR1 as LNHNV and CDR2 as YYDKDF (reference sequence). CDR3 length: 13 amino acids. TCRdb's table, derived via immunoSEQ multiplex PCR, lists solely in-frame clones and lacks some. The sample has around 72,000 clones, around 81% seen once; the top ten hold roughly 8%. Blood sampling took place at baseline, cycle 4 day 1, and cycle 7 day 1. This clonotype was sampled from an adult with an advanced solid tumor such as melanoma, head and neck, liver or kidney cancer. This rearrangement joins TRBV15 to TRBJ2-1; D gene uncertain. The sequences come from CD4+ or CD8+ T cells sorted from blood, collected in a trial of the OX40 agonist ivuxolimab. This CDR3 is CATSRAYLEEQFF. The CDR3 coding sequence is TGTGCCACCAGCAGAGCTTATTTGGAAGAGCAGTTCTTC.